The 25 T cell receptor beta chains below all came from one sample that was sequenced in a study of chemoradiotherapy in HPV16-positive cancers. The assay was immunoSEQ multiplex PCR, and TCRdb's table has in-frame clones only and misses some. The sample holds 30,000 to 35,000 clones, around 86% seen once. The sequenced sample was blood, obtained from a patient who underwent chemoradiotherapy. These receptors were taken from a human donor with HPV-associated anogenital cancer.

The chain combines TRBV12-5 with TRBJ1-2; D perhaps matches TRBD1 (5 bases). CDR1 and CDR2 (germline): LGHNT, FRNRAP. This CDR3 region has 14 residues. The ends were cut back, 6 bases at V and 5 bases at J, with 16 bases in the middle. The CDR3 region has the DNA TGTGCTAGTGGCAACAATTACAGGCGGTATGGCTACACCTTC. It specifies CASGNNYRRYGYTF.

The V and J genes are TRBV4-2 and TRBJ2-7; the D gene could be TRBD1 or TRBD2 (5 bases each). Germline CDR1 LGHNA, CDR2 YNFKEQ. This CDR3 is 15 amino acids long. Trimming removed 0 bases from V and 7 bases from J, with 16 bases in between. The CDR3 DNA follows: TGTGCCAGCAGCCAAGATGGGACCATCACGGAGGAGCAGTACTTC. This codes for CASSQDGTITEEQYF.

This chain joins TRBV7-9 and TRBJ2-3; D not certain. This CDR3 has 14 residues. Germline CDR1 reads SEHNR; CDR2 reads FQNEAQ (reference sequence). V dropped 6 bases and J dropped 2 bases, with 12 bases sitting between them. CDR3 in DNA: TGTGCCAGCAGTGTGTCGGGCAACACAGATACGCAGTATTTT. Translating gives CASSVSGNTDTQYF.

The chain recombines TRBV4-1 with TRBJ1-1, with D tentatively TRBD1 (6 bases). The CDR3 extends over 17 amino acids. Germline V gene sequence: CDR1 MGHRA, CDR2 YSYEKL. V was trimmed by 1 base and J by 2 bases, leaving 17 bases between them. CDR3 bases: TGCGCCAGCAGCCAAGTAGGGACATCCTCCCAAAACACTGAAGCTTTCTTT. Protein product: CASSQVGTSSQNTEAFF.

This clone has a handful of counts. The V and J genes are TRBV19 and TRBJ1-5, with D possibly matching TRBD1 (6 bases). V lost 2 bases and J 7 bases, leaving 18 bases between the germline ends. CDR1 is LNHDA and CDR2 is SQIVND in the germline V gene (reference sequence). This CDR3 is built from 16 residues. The CDR3 here is CASSIKGGPGGQPQHF. The DNA for the CDR3 is TGTGCCAGTAGTATAAAGGGGGGGCCTGGAGGGCAGCCCCAGCATTTT.

The J gene is TRBJ2-3, the V gene TRBV5-6; D assignment may be TRBD1 or TRBD2 (6 bases each). CDR1 is SGHDT, CDR2 YYEEEE, per germline. CDR3 length equals 13 residues. Deletions cut 4 bases from V and 4 bases from J, with 10 bases between. CDR3 bases: TGTGCCAGCAGCGGGAGGACAGCAGATACGCAGTATTTT. It is translated as CASSGRTADTQYF. Variable domain in full (rest from reference TRBV5-6 and TRBJ2-3): DAGVTQSPTHLIKTRGQQVTLRCSPKSGHDTVSWYQQALGQGPQFIFQYYEEEERQRGNFPDRFSGHQFPNYSSELNVNALLLGDSALYLCASSGRTADTQYFGPGTRLTVL.

This rearrangement joins TRBV10-1 to TRBJ2-3; 7 bases fit TRBD1. V gave up 4 bases and J gave up 3 bases; unmatched junction bases: 7. Germline values: CDR1 WNHNN, CDR2 SYGVQD (reference sequence). The CDR3 consists of 15 residues. In nucleotides, the CDR3 is TGCGCCAGCAGTGCTGGACAGGTCGAAACAGATACGCAGTATTTT. It specifies CASSAGQVETDTQYF.

J is TRBJ1-1 and V is TRBV6-5; D gene ambiguous. Between the trimmed V and J ends, which lost 4 bases and 0 bases, there was a span of 15 bases. This CDR3 is 16 amino acids long. Germline assignment: CDR1 MNHEY and CDR2 SVGAGI. The CDR3 spells CASSSPGQNLNTEAFF. DNA of the CDR3: TGTGCCAGCAGTTCCCCGGGCCAGAACCTGAACACTGAAGCTTTCTTT.

This clone has only one observation. The chain carries TRBV6-5 and TRBJ1-4; no clear D gene. The CDR3 loop spans 16 amino acids. Per germline, CDR1 MNHEY and CDR2 SVGAGI. Trimming took 2 bases from V and 3 from J, leaving 13 bases between them. The CDR3 DNA reads TGTGCCAGCAGTTACGACCCAGGTTCGCCTAATGAAAAACTGTTTTTT. Translated, it gives CASSYDPGSPNEKLFF.

This clone appeared a few times. The rearrangement links TRBV9 to TRBJ1-2, with D uncertain. CDR1 and CDR2 from the germline V gene are SGDLS and YYNGEE. The length of the CDR3 is 12 residues. V was trimmed by 5 bases and J by 2 bases, leaving 7 bases between them. The CDR3 DNA is TGTGCCAGCAGTCGAGAGAACTATGGCTACACCTTC. Translated: CASSRENYGYTF. The full variable domain, completed using reference TRBV9 and TRBJ1-2, is DSGVTQTPKHLITATGQRVTLRCSPRSGDLSVYWYQQSLDQGLQFLIQYYNGEERAKGNILERFSAQQFPDLHSELNLSSLELGDSALYFCASSRENYGYTFGSGTRLTVV.

This clone was seen a single time. The rearrangement joins TRBV11-3 to TRBJ2-3, with D unresolved. Trimming took 4 bases from V and 9 from J, leaving 17 bases between them. The CDR3 has 14 residues. Germline V gene data show CDR1 as SGHNT and CDR2 as YENEEA. The CDR3 nucleotides are TGTGCCAGCAGCTCTCCCAGAGAGCGTCGAACGCAGTATTTT. It encodes CASSSPRERRTQYF.

The rearrangement joins TRBV11-2 to TRBJ1-6, with D hard to call. The CDR3 consists of 13 residues. V was trimmed by 1 base and J by 10 bases, leaving 8 bases between them. The germline V gene encodes CDR1 SGHAT and CDR2 FQNNGV. The CDR3 loop is CASSLGLGSPLHF. As DNA, the CDR3 is TGTGCCAGCAGCTTAGGGTTGGGGTCACCCCTCCACTTT.

The gene calls are TRBV7-9 and TRBJ1-2; D might be TRBD1 (5 bases). Trimming removed 5 bases from V and 5 bases from J, with 21 bases in between. Germline values: CDR1 SEHNR, CDR2 FQNEAQ (reference sequence). The CDR3 is 16 amino acids. CDR3 bases: TGTGCCAGCAGCCCAACCTCTGACAGTTCGCCTTATGGCTACACCTTC. This codes for CASSPTSDSSPYGYTF. The whole variable domain, filled in from reference TRBV7-9 and TRBJ1-2, reads DTGVSQNPRHKITKRGQNVTFRCDPISEHNRLYWYRQTLGQGPEFLTYFQNEAQLEKSRLLSDRFSAERPKGSFSTLEIQRTEQGDSAMYLCASSPTSDSSPYGYTFGSGTRLTVV.

The chain is built from TRBV6-6 and TRBJ2-5; D call uncertain. CDR1 is MNHNY and CDR2 is SVGAGI in the germline V gene (reference sequence). The germline V and J ends were trimmed by 0 bases and 5 bases, with 4 bases remaining between them. CDR3 length equals 12 residues. The CDR3: CASSYSAETQYF. The CDR3 DNA sequence: TGTGCCAGCAGTTACTCTGCCGAGACCCAGTACTTC.

This clone was picked up a small number of times. This chain uses TRBV2 with TRBJ1-4, with D perhaps matching TRBD1 (5 bases). This CDR3 region has 12 residues. V shed 7 bases and J shed 4 bases, with 7 bases lying between them. CDR1 is SNHLY and CDR2 is FYNNEI in the germline V gene. As DNA, the CDR3 is TGTGCCAGCAAACAGGTTAATGAAAAACTGTTTTTT. This encodes CASKQVNEKLFF.

The chain couples TRBV5-6 to TRBJ2-5; D tentatively reads TRBD1 or TRBD2 (5 bases each). With 0 bases removed from V and 4 bases from J, the gap between germline ends came to 13 bases. The CDR3 is 15 residues long. Germline V gene data show CDR1 as SGHDT and CDR2 as YYEEEE. The CDR3 sequence is CASSLGTQGSETQYF. CDR3 in DNA: TGTGCCAGCAGCTTGGGGACTCAGGGATCAGAGACCCAGTACTTC. The variable domain in full, with the rest retrieved from reference TRBV5-6 and TRBJ2-5, is DAGVTQSPTHLIKTRGQQVTLRCSPKSGHDTVSWYQQALGQGPQFIFQYYEEEERQRGNFPDRFSGHQFPNYSSELNVNALLLGDSALYLCASSLGTQGSETQYFGPGTRLLVL.

V and J are TRBV7-9 and TRBJ1-1; D not certain. This CDR3 contains 11 residues. CDR1 is SEHNR, CDR2 FQNEAQ, per germline (reference sequence). The V end lost 3 bases, the J end lost 5 bases, and 4 bases lay between the germline ends. This CDR3 reads CASSLETEAFF. DNA of the CDR3: TGTGCCAGCAGCTTGGAGACTGAAGCTTTCTTT.

The genes are TRBV5-1 and TRBJ1-3; D call uncertain. Germline-derived CDR1 and CDR2 are SGHRS and YFSETQ. Trimming cost V 0 bases and J 0 bases, with 7 bases left between them. The length of the CDR3 is 15 residues. The CDR3 loop reads CASSLGSSSGNTIYF. CDR3 DNA sequence: TGCGCCAGCAGCTTGGGCTCGAGCTCTGGAAACACCATATATTTT.

The chain joins TRBV7-9 to TRBJ1-1; D is uncertain. The V end was cut by 0 bases, the J end by 1 base, with 6 bases between. Germline CDR1 and CDR2: SEHNR and FQNEAQ (reference sequence). CDR3 length: 14 amino acids. The CDR3 reads CASSLAIRNTEAFF. The CDR3 DNA sequence: TGTGCCAGCAGCTTAGCGATTCGGAACACTGAAGCTTTCTTT.

This clone was observed a handful of times. The sample contains more than one DNA sequence encoding this CDR3. The chain is built from TRBV7-9 and TRBJ2-7, with D hard to call. Germline V lookup: CDR1 SEHNR, CDR2 FQNEAQ (reference sequence). The CDR3 covers 12 residues. The ends were cut back, 5 bases at V and 3 bases at J, with 8 bases in the middle. The DNA for the CDR3 is TGTGCCAGCAGCCCTACTGACTACGAGCAGTACTTC. This gives the protein CASSPTDYEQYF. Together with reference TRBV7-9 and TRBJ2-7, the CDR3 gives the full variable domain: DTGVSQNPRHKITKRGQNVTFRCDPISEHNRLYWYRQTLGQGPEFLTYFQNEAQLEKSRLLSDRFSAERPKGSFSTLEIQRTEQGDSAMYLCASSPTDYEQYFGPGTRLTVT.

This clone was detected once. The V call is TRBV4-1, the J call TRBJ1-3; possible D gene TRBD1, 5 bases. With 0 bases removed from V and 4 bases from J, the gap between germline ends came to 10 bases. The length of the CDR3 is 15 residues. The V gene's germline CDR1 is MGHRA and CDR2 YSYEKL. The DNA of the CDR3 is TGCGCCAGCAGCCAAGATAGGGGAGACGGAAACACCATATATTTT. Amino acids: CASSQDRGDGNTIYF.

The chain uses TRBV5-4 and TRBJ2-7, with D possibly TRBD1 on 6 matching bases. Germline CDR1 reads SGHNT; CDR2 reads YYREEE (reference sequence). The V gene lost 3 bases and the J gene lost 5 bases, with 12 bases spanning the gap. The length of the CDR3 is 13 residues. The CDR3: CASSWGQGNEQYF. The CDR3 nucleotides are TGTGCCAGCAGCTGGGGACAAGGGAACGAGCAGTACTTC.

The gene calls are TRBV7-9 and TRBJ2-3; D remains unclear. The CDR3 has 15 residues. Germline V CDR1 and CDR2: SEHNR, FQNEAQ (reference sequence). V lost 8 bases and J 0 bases, leaving 15 bases between the germline ends. The CDR3 DNA reads as TGTGCCAGCGCTACCAGTACGATGAGCACAGATACGCAGTATTTT. This encodes CASATSTMSTDTQYF. The variable domain in full, with the rest retrieved from reference TRBV7-9 and TRBJ2-3, is DTGVSQNPRHKITKRGQNVTFRCDPISEHNRLYWYRQTLGQGPEFLTYFQNEAQLEKSRLLSDRFSAERPKGSFSTLEIQRTEQGDSAMYLCASATSTMSTDTQYFGPGTRLTVL.

This chain joins TRBV6-5 and TRBJ1-6, with TRBD1 matching 9 bases. Germline V gene data show CDR1 as MNHEY and CDR2 as SVGAGI. The CDR3 is made up of 15 amino acids. V lost 3 bases, J lost 7 bases, and 4 bases stayed unmatched. The CDR3 protein is CASSYMTGGNSPLHF. The CDR3, as DNA: TGTGCCAGCAGTTATATGACAGGGGGGAATTCACCCCTCCACTTT.

The chain has TRBV9 and TRBJ1-3; TRBD1 is a possible D gene (5 bases). Trimming took off 1 base at V and 4 bases at J, with 15 bases between the two ends. The germline gives CDR1 SGDLS, CDR2 YYNGEE. This CDR3 has 16 amino acids. The CDR3 loop reads CASSVLSGGNGNTIYF. The CDR3 DNA reads as TGTGCCAGCAGCGTACTCTCCGGGGGGAACGGAAACACCATATATTTT.